A single sample is the source of the 8 T cell receptor beta chains below, sequenced in a study of cytomegalovirus exposure and HLA in healthy donors. The repertoire was sequenced with immunoSEQ multiplex PCR; TCRdb's copy has only in-frame clones and lacks some. The table has more than 85,000 clones, roughly 90% seen once; the top ten hold 2% to 2.5%. The specimen was PBMCs. These receptors were collected from a woman aged 18-35 years in good health and CMV-seronegative.

This chain links TRBV9 with TRBJ2-6; D might be TRBD1 (6 bases). The CDR3 has 17 residues. V lost 2 bases and J lost 2, with 14 bases in between. Germline V gene lookup returns CDR1 SGDLS and CDR2 YYNGEE. CDR3 amino acids: CASSVEDSLPGANVLTF. The CDR3, as DNA: TGTGCCAGCAGCGTTGAGGACAGCCTGCCTGGGGCCAACGTCCTGACTTTC.

The gene calls are TRBV5-1 and TRBJ2-5; 9 bases align to TRBD2. There are 18 residues in the CDR3. Germline V lookup: CDR1 SGHRS, CDR2 YFSETQ. V was pared by 0 bases and J by 8 bases, with 17 bases of the junction left unmatched. CDR3 bases: TGCGCCAGCAGCTTGGCCGGATTTTCACTAGCGGGCCCCGTTACCCAGTACTTC. Translated, it gives CASSLAGFSLAGPVTQYF.

The chain recombines TRBV5-1 with TRBJ2-2; D is ambiguous. The ends were cut back, 0 bases at V and 5 bases at J, with 5 bases in the middle. Germline-derived CDR1 and CDR2 are SGHRS and YFSETQ. The CDR3 has 13 residues. The CDR3 sequence is CASSLVATGELFF. Here the CDR3 DNA reads TGCGCCAGCAGCTTGGTAGCTACCGGGGAGCTGTTTTTT.

This CDR3 is CASSLVSWDLGETQYF. DNA of the CDR3: TGTGCCAGCAGCTTAGTTTCTTGGGACTTGGGGGAGACCCAGTACTTC. The chain couples TRBV7-2 to TRBJ2-5, with a possible D match to TRBD2 (6 bases). The CDR3 sequence is 16 residues long. Germline values: CDR1 SGHTA, CDR2 FQGNSA. V lost 1 base and J 5 bases, leaving 17 bases between the germline ends.

The rearrangement joins TRBV27 to TRBJ2-7; possibly TRBD2 for D (5 bases). Trimming took off 5 bases at V and 4 bases at J, with 15 bases between the two ends. This CDR3 region has 14 residues. Germline loops: CDR1 MNHEY, CDR2 SMNVEV (reference sequence). This CDR3 is CASSTRGSGYEQYF. The CDR3, as DNA: TGTGCCAGCAGTACCCGGGGTAGTGGTTACGAGCAGTACTTC.

The V gene is TRBV27, the J gene TRBJ2-3; 7 bases line up with TRBD1. The CDR3 consists of 17 residues. Per the germline V gene, CDR1 is MNHEY and CDR2 is SMNVEV (reference sequence). V was clipped by 9 bases and J by 0 bases; unmatched bases: 15. CDR3 loop: CARPGTDYCLSTDTQYF. The CDR3 nucleotides are TGTGCCAGGCCCGGGACAGATTATTGTCTGAGCACAGATACGCAGTATTTT.

This clone showed up just a few times. The V call is TRBV2, the J call TRBJ1-2, with 8 bases lining up with TRBD1. This CDR3 region has 13 residues. Germline V lookup: CDR1 SNHLY, CDR2 FYNNEI. V lost 4 bases to trimming and J lost 5 bases; unmatched junction nucleotides: 3. The CDR3 is CASSVGTGYGYTF. For the CDR3, the DNA is TGTGCCAGCAGTGTTGGGACAGGATATGGCTACACCTTC.

This clone was found once. This chain connects TRBV5-6 to TRBJ2-2; 8 bases agree with TRBD1. The V gene end was trimmed by 4 bases and the J gene end by 6 bases; junction bases not matched to a gene: 14. The CDR3 covers 17 residues. CDR1 is SGHDT and CDR2 is YYEEEE in the germline V gene. The CDR3 loop reads CASSTKFFRGRAGELFF. Here the CDR3 DNA reads TGTGCCAGCAGCACCAAGTTCTTCAGGGGGCGCGCCGGGGAGCTGTTTTTT.